This entry lists 23 T cell receptor beta chains sequenced from one sample in a study of T cell responses to AZD1222 COVID-19 vaccine. TCRdb keeps only in-frame clones here, not all; method: immunoSEQ multiplex PCR. The data show under 150,000 clones, 85% to 90% seen once. The sequencing here drew on peripheral blood, taken 28 days after the second AZD1222 dose. The source is an adult who received the AZD1222 COVID-19 vaccine.

This chain connects TRBV6-2 or TRBV6-3 to TRBJ1-1; possible D gene TRBD1, 5 bases. V lost 2 bases, J lost 7 bases, and 20 bases lay in between. The germline V gene encodes CDR1 MNHEY and CDR2 SVGEGT. The CDR3 consists of 16 residues. DNA of the CDR3: TGTGCCAGCAGTTACGGTTCGGAGGGGAGAGGGCTTGAAGCTTTCTTT. Protein sequence: CASSYGSEGRGLEAFF.

The chain carries TRBV28 and TRBJ2-7, with 8 bases matching TRBD1. Per germline, CDR1 MDHEN and CDR2 SYDVKM. V shed 6 bases, J shed 2 bases, and the junction held 12 bases outside the gene matches. This CDR3 contains 16 residues. The CDR3 nucleotides are TGTGCCAGCAGCCCCGCCGGGACAGGTCCCCCCTACGAGCAGTACGTC. Amino acid sequence: CASSPAGTGPPYEQYV.

The chain links TRBV5-1 to TRBJ2-1, with no clear D. The CDR3 has 13 residues. V was pared by 4 bases and J by 12 bases, with 17 bases between. Germline loops: CDR1 SGHRS, CDR2 YFSETQ. This CDR3 is CASSPRKAVWQFF. CDR3 sequence (DNA): TGCGCCAGCAGCCCCCGAAAGGCGGTGTGGCAGTTCTTC.

This clone was seen a handful of times. The chain carries TRBV12-3 or TRBV12-4 and TRBJ1-2; TRBD1 matches 7 bases. With 10 bases clipped from V and 2 bases from J, the junction kept 7 bases outside the gene matches. This CDR3 is 13 amino acids long. CDR3 DNA: TGTGCCACCGAACAGGGGCCAAACTATGGCTACACCTTC. Its translation is CATEQGPNYGYTF.

This chain uses TRBV11-2 with TRBJ1-2; 8 bases match TRBD1. The CDR3 covers 15 residues. The ends lost 5 bases at V and 5 bases at J; junction bases unmatched: 10. Germline V CDR1 and CDR2: SGHAT, FQNNGV. CDR3 loop: CASSQTGQGRYGYTF. The CDR3 region has the DNA TGTGCCAGCAGCCAAACCGGACAGGGTCGGTATGGCTACACCTTC. The whole variable domain, remainder taken from reference TRBV11-2 and TRBJ1-2, is EAGVAQSPRYKIIEKRQSVAFWCNPISGHATLYWYQQILGQGPKLLIQFQNNGVVDDSQLPKDRFSAERLKGVDSTLKIQPAKLEDSAVYLCASSQTGQGRYGYTFGSGTRLTVV.

This chain connects TRBV7-3 to TRBJ2-5; 7 nucleotides line up with TRBD1. Germline V gene sequence: CDR1 SGHTA, CDR2 FQGTGA. The V segment lost 4 bases and the J segment 2 bases; nucleotides outside the gene matches: 7. The CDR3 has 15 amino acids. CDR3 sequence: CASSSQGQKQETQYF. In nucleotides, the CDR3 is TGTGCCAGCAGCTCACAGGGACAGAAACAAGAGACCCAGTACTTC.

The J gene is TRBJ2-6, the V gene TRBV19; TRBD1 aligns across 9 bases. V shed 3 bases and J 0 bases; nucleotides not matched to a gene: 3. Germline values: CDR1 LNHDA, CDR2 SQIVND (reference sequence). This CDR3 contains 17 residues. The CDR3 sequence is CASSMGQGYSGANVLTF. The DNA for the CDR3 is TGTGCCAGTAGTATGGGACAGGGTTACTCTGGGGCCAACGTCCTGACTTTC.

The rearrangement uses TRBV6-5 and TRBJ1-3, with D possibly matching TRBD1 (6 bases). Germline CDR1 is MNHEY and CDR2 is SVGAGI. V lost 6 bases to trimming and J lost 2 bases, with 14 bases between them. The CDR3 spans 15 residues. CDR3 nucleotide sequence: TGTGCCAGCAGAGATAGGGGGACGGCTGGAAACACCATATATTTT. It is translated as CASRDRGTAGNTIYF.

The chain carries TRBV11-2 and TRBJ2-1; D may be TRBD1 or TRBD2 (5 bases each). This CDR3 comprises 15 residues. V lost 3 bases to trimming and J lost 12 bases, with 21 bases between them. Germline V gene data show CDR1 as SGHAT and CDR2 as FQNNGV. The CDR3 is CASSFGWQGEGRQFF. CDR3 sequence (DNA): TGTGCCAGCAGCTTCGGCTGGCAGGGCGAGGGAAGGCAGTTCTTC.

The chain carries TRBV4-1 and TRBJ1-2, with D perhaps matching TRBD1 (5 bases). Trimming took off 0 bases at V and 2 bases at J, with 16 bases between the two ends. The CDR3 extends over 17 amino acids. Germline V CDR1 and CDR2: MGHRA, YSYEKL. The CDR3 sequence: CASSQDERRGANYGYTF. The CDR3, as DNA: TGCGCCAGCAGCCAAGATGAACGAAGGGGCGCGAACTATGGCTACACCTTC.

The J gene is TRBJ2-3, the V gene TRBV5-6; the D is unclear. The germline V gene has CDR1 SGHDT and CDR2 YYEEEE. Trimming shortened V by 5 bases and J by 0 bases, and 19 bases separated the two germline ends. CDR3 length equals 17 residues. The CDR3 nucleotides are TGTGCCAGCAGGGTAATGAGGAAGACGATTAGCACAGATACGCAGTATTTT. Its translation is CASRVMRKTISTDTQYF. The variable domain in full, completed from reference TRBV5-6 and TRBJ2-3, reads DAGVTQSPTHLIKTRGQQVTLRCSPKSGHDTVSWYQQALGQGPQFIFQYYEEEERQRGNFPDRFSGHQFPNYSSELNVNALLLGDSALYLCASRVMRKTISTDTQYFGPGTRLTVL.

This clone has a single count. The chain is built from TRBV4-1 and TRBJ1-1, with 7 bases lining up with TRBD1. V was clipped by 2 bases and J by 0 bases; unmatched bases: 9. In germline, CDR1 is MGHRA, CDR2 YSYEKL. This CDR3 comprises 17 residues. In DNA, the CDR3 is TGCGCCAGCAGCCAACCCCGAGCAGGGGGAATGAACACTGAAGCTTTCTTT. Translated: CASSQPRAGGMNTEAFF.

This chain uses TRBV6-5 with TRBJ1-1; 9 positions agree with TRBD1. Germline V gene sequence: CDR1 MNHEY, CDR2 SVGAGI. The CDR3 is 13 residues long. J was trimmed by 5 bases and V by 8 bases; bases with no gene match: 6. The DNA of the CDR3 is TGTGCCAGCCGGACAGGGGTTGGGACTGAAGCTTTCTTT. Its protein is CASRTGVGTEAFF.

CDR3 bases: TGTGCCAGCAGCTCAGGGACTAGAGGTGAGCAGTTCTTC. This codes for CASSSGTRGEQFF. The chain joins TRBV7-9 to TRBJ2-1; 8 positions match TRBD2. The germline V gene has CDR1 SEHNR and CDR2 FQNEAQ (reference sequence). The CDR3 length is 13 residues. V lost 4 bases and J lost 9; bases outside the gene matches: 5.

The rearrangement uses TRBV5-5 and TRBJ1-6; D is perhaps TRBD1 (6 bases). Germline values: CDR1 SGHKS, CDR2 YYEKEE (reference sequence). The length of the CDR3 is 15 residues. Deletions cut 2 bases from V and 8 bases from J, with 14 bases between. The CDR3 DNA is TGTGCCAGCAGCTTTCGGGACACAGTGGATTCACCCCTCCACTTT. Encoded protein: CASSFRDTVDSPLHF.

The V call is TRBV5-4, the J call TRBJ1-6; no firm D call. Germline V gene data show CDR1 as SGHNT and CDR2 as YYREEE (reference sequence). The CDR3 sequence is 14 residues long. Trimming took 1 base from V and 8 from J, leaving 10 bases between them. For the CDR3, the DNA is TGTGCCAGCAGCTTGAAGGGTATGGATTCACCCCTCCACTTT. Residues: CASSLKGMDSPLHF.

In nucleotides, the CDR3 is TGTGCCAACGGGGGGAGGCAGGGTGGCTATGGCTACACCTTC. This encodes CANGGRQGGYGYTF. This rearrangement joins TRBV6-5 to TRBJ1-2; TRBD1 is a possible D gene (5 bases). Trimming took 10 bases from V and 4 from J, leaving 19 bases between them. The germline V gene has CDR1 MNHEY and CDR2 SVGAGI. This CDR3 has 14 amino acids.

The chain has TRBV10-2 and TRBJ2-7, with TRBD2 matching 8 bases. Trimming removed 4 bases from V and 5 bases from J; junction bases left unmatched: 10. Germline assignment: CDR1 WSHSY and CDR2 SAAADI. The CDR3 length is 15 residues. This chain's CDR3 is CASSGVGGRFDEQYF. CDR3 nucleotides: TGCGCCAGCAGTGGGGTTGGCGGGAGGTTCGACGAGCAGTACTTC.

The genes are TRBV19 and TRBJ2-5, with D unclear. With 3 bases removed from V and 3 bases from J, the gap between germline ends came to 11 bases. The germline V gene encodes CDR1 LNHDA and CDR2 SQIVND (reference sequence). The CDR3 runs to 14 residues. CDR3 nucleotide sequence: TGTGCCAGTAGTATGGGCCTTACTAAAGAGACCCAGTACTTC. This translates into CASSMGLTKETQYF. Together with reference TRBV19 and TRBJ2-5, the CDR3 gives the full variable domain: DGGITQSPKYLFRKEGQNVTLSCEQNLNHDAMYWYRQDPGQGLRLIYYSQIVNDFQKGDIAEGYSVSREKKESFPLTVTSAQKNPTAFYLCASSMGLTKETQYFGPGTRLLVL.

The chain uses TRBV11-2 and TRBJ2-7; D tentatively fits TRBD1 or TRBD2 (5 bases each). CDR1 is SGHAT and CDR2 is FQNNGV in the germline V gene. CDR3 length: 15 residues. V lost 1 base to trimming and J lost 7 bases, with 17 bases between them. The CDR3 DNA is TGTGCCAGCAGCTTAGCGAGGGGACCGCTTCAAGAGCAGTACGTC. Translating it yields CASSLARGPLQEQYV.

This sequence joins TRBV24-1 and TRBJ2-5, with D perhaps matching TRBD1 (6 bases). In germline, CDR1 is KGHDR, CDR2 SFDVKD. V shed 1 base and J shed 2 bases, with 13 bases lying between them. The CDR3 length is 16 residues. In DNA form, the CDR3 reads TGTGCCACCAGTGATTTTAGGGGGAAGCAACAAGAGACCCAGTACTTC. Translated, it gives CATSDFRGKQQETQYF.

The rearrangement joins TRBV11-2 to TRBJ1-4; D possibly corresponds to TRBD1 (6 bases). Germline CDR1 is SGHAT and CDR2 is FQNNGV. The CDR3 covers 14 residues. The V end was cut by 3 bases, the J end by 6 bases, with 11 bases between. The CDR3 DNA sequence: TGTGCCAGCAGCTTGACAGGCGTCCATGAAAAACTGTTTTTT. This codes for CASSLTGVHEKLFF. Full variable domain (outside the CDR3, taken from reference TRBV11-2 and TRBJ1-4): EAGVAQSPRYKIIEKRQSVAFWCNPISGHATLYWYQQILGQGPKLLIQFQNNGVVDDSQLPKDRFSAERLKGVDSTLKIQPAKLEDSAVYLCASSLTGVHEKLFFGSGTQLSVL.

This clone was counted once. The rearrangement links TRBV27 to TRBJ2-7; 9 bases are a match to TRBD1. This CDR3 has 15 amino acids. V shed 3 bases and J 2 bases; nucleotides not matched to a gene: 5. The germline V gene encodes CDR1 MNHEY and CDR2 SMNVEV (reference sequence). The CDR3 DNA follows: TGTGCCAGCAGTTTCTGGACAGGGGTCCCCTACGAGCAGTACTTC. Encoded protein: CASSFWTGVPYEQYF.